A single sample gave rise to the 18 T cell receptor beta chains below, sequenced in a study of shared T cell receptors in the human thymus. Clones were sequenced by immunoSEQ multiplex PCR, and TCRdb holds only the in-frame ones, with some missing. Found here are approximately 730,000 clones, 80% to 90% of them singletons; the top ten hold around 0.0099%. Another study also made use of these data, one on human thymus T cells.

The sample taken for sequencing was thymocytes. All receptors derive from a girl under three years old with a congenital heart defect.

This clone was detected only a few times. The chain carries TRBV14 and TRBJ2-7, with 9 bases lining up with TRBD1. V shed 0 bases, J shed 2 bases, and the junction held 5 bases outside the gene matches. The germline CDR1 and CDR2 sequences are SGHDN and FVKESK. This CDR3 region has 16 residues. The CDR3 sequence: CASSQDLGQGAYEQYF. In DNA form, the CDR3 reads TGTGCCAGCAGCCAAGATCTGGGACAGGGCGCCTACGAGCAGTACTTC. Drawing the rest from reference TRBV14 and TRBJ2-7, the complete variable domain is EAGVTQFPSHSVIEKGQTVTLRCDPISGHDNLYWYRRVMGKEIKFLLHFVKESKQDESGMPNNRFLAERTGGTYSTLKVQPAELEDSGVYFCASSQDLGQGAYEQYFGPGTRLTVT.

The rearrangement links TRBV5-1 to TRBJ2-1; weak D call: TRBD1 (5 bases). In germline, CDR1 is SGHRS, CDR2 YFSETQ. The V and J ends lost 2 bases and 7 bases respectively, with 7 bases between them. The CDR3 spans 12 residues. The CDR3 DNA reads TGCGCCAGCAGCTTCAGGGCTAATGAGCAGTTCTTC. Translating gives CASSFRANEQFF.

The rearrangement joins TRBV27 to TRBJ1-5; D is perhaps TRBD1 (5 bases). The CDR3 has 19 residues. With 2 bases removed from V and 2 bases from J, the gap between germline ends came to 22 bases. Germline CDR1 and CDR2: MNHEY and SMNVEV (reference sequence). CDR3 loop: CASSLKGRPGWGGNQPQHF. For the CDR3, the DNA is TGTGCCAGCAGTTTAAAAGGGCGTCCGGGGTGGGGGGGCAATCAGCCCCAGCATTTT.

V gene TRBV27 combines with J gene TRBJ2-7; TRBD2 is a possible D gene (6 bases). V shed 8 bases and J shed 6 bases, with 23 bases lying between them. CDR1 and CDR2 from the germline V gene are MNHEY and SMNVEV (reference sequence). The CDR3 loop spans 15 amino acids. This CDR3 reads CASGRSWGEIFEQYF. In DNA form, the CDR3 reads TGTGCCAGCGGGCGGAGTTGGGGGGAGATCTTCGAGCAGTACTTC.

The chain uses TRBV13 and TRBJ2-2; D not resolved. Germline V gene data show CDR1 as PRHDT and CDR2 as FYEKMQ (reference sequence). Trimming removed 8 bases from V and 8 bases from J, with 18 bases in between. The CDR3 has 14 residues. DNA of the CDR3: TGTGCCAGCGGATACAGCCTTTTAGGAGGGGAGCTGTTTTTT. Protein product: CASGYSLLGGELFF. Full variable domain (missing parts from reference TRBV13 and TRBJ2-2): AAGVIQSPRHLIKEKRETATLKCYPIPRHDTVYWYQQGPGQDPQFLISFYEKMQSDKGSIPDRFSAQQFSDYHSELNMSSLELGDSALYFCASGYSLLGGELFFGEGSRLTVL.

This clone was seen a single time. The DNA of the CDR3 is TGTGCCAGCATGAGACGAGGTTTTGAAAAACTGTTTTTT. It is translated as CASMRRGFEKLFF. J is TRBJ1-4 and V is TRBV6-1, with D unclear. Germline loops: CDR1 MNHNS, CDR2 SASEGT. The CDR3 covers 13 residues. The V end was cut by 7 bases, the J end by 7 bases, with 13 bases between.

This chain links TRBV9 with TRBJ1-1; D gene ambiguous. Trimming removed 0 bases from V and 4 bases from J, with 13 bases in between. This CDR3 region has 15 residues. The germline V gene encodes CDR1 SGDLS and CDR2 YYNGEE. The CDR3 nucleotides are TGTGCCAGCAGCGTAGGGAACTTGCGGGGCACTGAAGCTTTCTTT. It encodes CASSVGNLRGTEAFF.

The chain is built from TRBV7-2 and TRBJ1-1, with D perhaps TRBD1 (5 bases). The CDR3 length is 15 residues. Trimming took off 1 base at V and 0 bases at J, with 9 bases between the two ends. CDR1 is SGHTA, CDR2 FQGNSA, per germline. The CDR3 loop reads CASSLEGLMNTEAFF. The DNA of the CDR3 is TGTGCCAGCAGCTTAGAGGGACTCATGAACACTGAAGCTTTCTTT.

The J gene is TRBJ1-1, the V gene TRBV6-5, with D hard to call. The V gene's germline CDR1 is MNHEY and CDR2 SVGAGI. V was clipped by 5 bases and J by 0 bases, with 10 bases between them. CDR3 length: 14 residues. The CDR3 protein is CASSEGPVNTEAFF. CDR3 nucleotides: TGTGCCAGCAGTGAGGGTCCTGTGAACACTGAAGCTTTCTTT.

This clone has a handful of counts. The CDR3 is CASSDVKTETSRETQYF. CDR3 DNA sequence: TGTGCCAGCAGTGACGTTAAGACAGAGACAAGTAGGGAGACCCAGTACTTC. V gene TRBV2 combines with J gene TRBJ2-5, with a possible D match to TRBD1 (5 bases). The V gene's germline CDR1 is SNHLY and CDR2 FYNNEI. The CDR3 has 17 amino acids. Trimming removed 3 bases from V and 5 bases from J, with 22 bases in between.

This clone was seen only a few times. The chain combines TRBV27 with TRBJ2-2; D might be TRBD2 (5 bases). Trimming removed 3 bases from V and 4 bases from J, with 21 bases in between. Germline CDR1 is MNHEY and CDR2 is SMNVEV (reference sequence). The CDR3 contains 18 residues. CDR3 residues: CASSFEGKYRSSTGELFF. The DNA for the CDR3 is TGTGCCAGCAGTTTCGAGGGAAAATATCGAAGCAGCACCGGGGAGCTGTTTTTT.

The gene calls are TRBV7-8 and TRBJ1-1, with D possibly TRBD1 on 6 matching bases. The germline V gene encodes CDR1 SGHVS and CDR2 FQNEAQ. The CDR3 has 16 amino acids. V shed 5 bases and J shed 0 bases, with 16 bases lying between them. The CDR3 spells CASSTLQGALNTEAFF. CDR3 bases: TGTGCCAGCAGCACCCTACAGGGAGCCCTGAACACTGAAGCTTTCTTT.

The J gene is TRBJ1-2, the V gene TRBV7-2, with 7 bases matching TRBD1. CDR1 and CDR2 from the germline V gene are SGHTA and FQGNSA. The CDR3 is 15 residues long. After removal of 1 base from V and 4 bases from J, the junction contained 6 bases not matched to a gene. The CDR3 here is CASSLVEGASYGYTF. Written as DNA, the CDR3 is TGTGCCAGCAGCTTAGTGGAGGGGGCCAGCTATGGCTACACCTTC.

This chain's CDR3 is CASSAPLAGGPSSYNEQFF. The DNA of the CDR3 is TGTGCCAGCAGCGCCCCACTAGCGGGGGGCCCTAGCTCCTACAATGAGCAGTTCTTC. The chain couples TRBV9 to TRBJ2-1; 12 positions match TRBD2. The CDR3 extends over 19 amino acids. V dropped 3 bases and J dropped 0; count of bases not matched to a gene: 10. Germline values: CDR1 SGDLS, CDR2 YYNGEE.

The V gene is TRBV5-1, the J gene TRBJ1-2; no definite D call. V lost 0 bases, J lost 7 bases, and 10 bases lay in between. The CDR3 runs to 13 residues. Germline CDR1 reads SGHRS; CDR2 reads YFSETQ. CDR3 in amino acids: CASSLGFGFGYTF. The CDR3 DNA reads as TGCGCCAGCAGCTTGGGATTCGGTTTTGGCTACACCTTC. Using reference TRBV5-1 and TRBJ1-2 for the parts outside the CDR3, the full variable domain is KAGVTQTPRYLIKTRGQQVTLSCSPISGHRSVSWYQQTPGQGLQFLFEYFSETQRNKGNFPGRFSGRQFSNSRSEMNVSTLELGDSALYLCASSLGFGFGYTFGSGTRLTVV.

This clone occurred a few times. The chain is built from TRBV5-1 and TRBJ2-2; 10 bases are a match to TRBD2. Germline loops: CDR1 SGHRS, CDR2 YFSETQ. J lost 4 bases, V lost 3 bases, and 18 bases had no gene match. This CDR3 region has 20 residues. CDR3 nucleotide sequence: TGCGCCAGCAGCTGGGTCGCGGTAGCGGGGGGCCCTATTTCCACCGGGGAGCTGTTTTTT. This gives the protein CASSWVAVAGGPISTGELFF.

The chain is built from TRBV6-1 and TRBJ1-5, with a weak D call TRBD1 (6 bases). From germline, CDR1 is MNHNS and CDR2 SASEGT. The CDR3 is 17 residues long. V lost 6 bases and J lost 0, with 18 bases in between. This chain's CDR3 is CASSETGTPFSNQPQHF. Written as DNA, the CDR3 is TGTGCCAGCAGCGAAACCGGGACACCATTTAGCAATCAGCCCCAGCATTTT.

As for this clone: Other DNA sequences within the sample encode an identical CDR3. The chain combines TRBV28 with TRBJ1-2, with D unresolved. The CDR3 consists of 12 residues. Germline V gives CDR1 MDHEN, CDR2 SYDVKM. Trimming took off 4 bases at V and 0 bases at J, with 3 bases between the two ends. CDR3: CASSSTNYGYTF. Here the CDR3 DNA reads TGTGCCAGCAGTTCCACTAACTATGGCTACACCTTC.